This passage covers 4 T cell receptor beta chains from one sample sequenced in a study of lymphopenia after photon versus proton radiotherapy. Here immunoSEQ multiplex PCR was the method, and the copy in TCRdb shows in-frame clones only, minus some. The sample contains approximately 53,000 clones, roughly nine tenths of which appear only once. The specimen was peripheral blood, collected from a patient treated with photon-based radiotherapy. The receptors come from a woman aged 40 to 49 with cholangiocarcinoma.

CDR3 protein: CASSPSGRGTGELFF. Here the CDR3 DNA reads TGCGCCAGCAGTCCAAGCGGGAGAGGGACCGGGGAGCTGTTTTTT. This chain joins TRBV10-1 and TRBJ2-2; 8 positions match TRBD2. Per germline, CDR1 WNHNN and CDR2 SYGVQD (reference sequence). After removal of 5 bases from V and 5 bases from J, the junction contained 7 bases not matched to a gene. This CDR3 has 15 residues.

The J gene is TRBJ2-7, the V gene TRBV6-5, with 7 bases fitting TRBD1. CDR3 length equals 13 residues. V was clipped by 5 bases and J by 2 bases; unmatched bases: 3. The germline gives CDR1 MNHEY, CDR2 SVGAGI. CDR3 in DNA: TGTGCCAGCAGTCCCGACAGGGCCTACGAGCAGTACTTC. Its translation: CASSPDRAYEQYF.

The CDR3 loop reads CASSQEGRGGVEAFF. In DNA form, the CDR3 reads TGCGCCAGCAGCCAAGAAGGGAGGGGAGGGGTTGAAGCTTTCTTT. The chain recombines TRBV4-3 with TRBJ1-1; possibly TRBD1 for D (5 bases). Germline V CDR1 and CDR2: LGHNA, YSLEER. The CDR3 sequence is 15 residues long. Between the trimmed V and J ends, which lost 0 bases and 7 bases, there was a span of 15 bases.

J is TRBJ1-2 and V is TRBV2; the D is unclear. V was cut by 3 bases and J by 8 bases, with 13 bases left in between. The germline V gene encodes CDR1 SNHLY and CDR2 FYNNEI. The CDR3 is 13 amino acids. The CDR3 nucleotides are TGTGCCAGCAGTGACTCACGCTTAGGGGGCTACACCTTC. This translates into CASSDSRLGGYTF.